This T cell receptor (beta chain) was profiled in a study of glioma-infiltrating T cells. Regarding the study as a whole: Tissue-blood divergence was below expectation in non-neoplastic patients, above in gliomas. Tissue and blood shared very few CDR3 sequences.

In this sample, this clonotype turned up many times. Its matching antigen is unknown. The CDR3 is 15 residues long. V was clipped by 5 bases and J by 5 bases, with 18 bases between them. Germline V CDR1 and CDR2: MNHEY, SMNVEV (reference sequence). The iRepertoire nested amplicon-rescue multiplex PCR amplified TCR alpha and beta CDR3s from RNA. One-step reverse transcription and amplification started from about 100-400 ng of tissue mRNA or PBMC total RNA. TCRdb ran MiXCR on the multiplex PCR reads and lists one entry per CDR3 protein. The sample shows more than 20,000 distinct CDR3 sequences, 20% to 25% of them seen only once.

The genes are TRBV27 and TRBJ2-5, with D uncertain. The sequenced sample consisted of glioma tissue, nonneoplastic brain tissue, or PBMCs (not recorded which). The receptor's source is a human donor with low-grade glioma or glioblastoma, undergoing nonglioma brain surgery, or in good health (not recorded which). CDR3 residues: CASSPTSRPPETQYF. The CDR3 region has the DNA TGTGCCAGCAGTCCAACAAGTAGGCCCCCGGAGACCCAGTACTTC.